These T cell receptor beta chains were read from a single sample in a study of blood T cell repertoires in COVID-19. TCRdb keeps only in-frame clones here, not all; method: immunoSEQ multiplex PCR. The sample gives approximately 130,000 clones, almost 70% of which show up once; approximately 2% is in the top ten. The source material was peripheral blood. The receptors were sampled from a woman between 70 and 85 years old with acute or convalescent COVID-19. Each CDR3 is given with its conserved first and last residue. The order of the fields is V gene, clone size, CDR3 protein. Size is stated for part of the rows, as once, few or many counts, or as a class when the clone is expanded.

TRBV7-9 | . | CASRTGSSYEQYF
TRBV5-8 | . | CASSPGTGGGETQYF
TRBV27 | . | CASSLGYLAGPEQYF
TRBV12-3/TRBV12-4 | . | CASSLKPGGVAFF
TRBV29-1 | . | CSVERPSGKRNEQFF
TRBV2 | many | CATVEGEGGPGPQHF
TRBV9 | . | CASSSTATSYEQYF
TRBV5-1 | . | CASSLSGAGDTQYF
TRBV5-1 | once | CASSQQAGTEAFF
TRBV24-1 | . | CATSDFRAGKNYEQYF
TRBV11-3 | few | CASSWEDEQFF
TRBV11-2 | . | CASSRRASPITDTQYF
TRBV9 | few | CASSVDSGGALGTGELFF
TRBV29-1 | . | CSVEDRAMAGESYEQYF
TRBV7-2 | . | CASSLPRQGGYGYTF
TRBV10-2 | many | CASSGTGVQLAQYF
TRBV18 | few | CASSQRGGHSGNTIYF
TRBV7-3 | . | CASSPASANTGELFF
TRBV4-3 | few | CASSRGGVADTQYF
TRBV4-1 | few | CASSQETGSGQPQHF
TRBV27 | . | CASSLGLTPYNEQFF
TRBV18 | . | CASSPRGTDTEAFF
TRBV2 | . | CASSSSSGNTIYF
TRBV18 | . | CASSPLSQGGLNTGELFF
TRBV5-1 | . | CASTLVWSGDTEAFF
TRBV6-5 | . | CASSTGGSQPQHF
TRBV30 | . | CAWSPLEGGDYGYTF
TRBV5-6 | . | CASSLDRGGGYTF
TRBV15 | . | CATSRDVGQYGYTF
TRBV6-1 | . | CASSEATGGGQPQHF
TRBV19 | few | CASSILYDSPLHF
TRBV14 | . | CASSQELSGRNYEQYF
TRBV5-1 | few | CASSPGTGTSPLHF
TRBV5-1 | . | CASSPQELTGSGNTIYF
TRBV5-1 | many | CASSLKRQGGLNTEAFF
TRBV11-3 | . | CASSTSGLDGNQPQHF
TRBV19 | . | CASSSPGLATSSYNEQFF
TRBV18 | . | CASSEGNQPQHF
TRBV6-1 | few | CASRTVQIYNSPLHF
TRBV19 | . | CASRKDRGSSYGYTF
TRBV7-2 | . | CASSLLGTDRYNTGELFF
TRBV6-5 | . | CASRARDREVEQYF
TRBV5-1 | . | CASSPGQQTSLEAFF
TRBV19 | . | CATSLYATNEKLFF
TRBV10-3 | . | CAISESFRTIAGELFF
TRBV19 | . | CASSMALATSGGYAYEQYF
TRBV9 | few | CASSALGRRGTSGSNEQFF
TRBV28 | . | CASSTGQGTEKLFF
TRBV5-1 | once | CASSAGTGVTDTQYF
TRBV7-2 | few | CASSLLAYEQYF
TRBV6-5 | . | CASSYLNSYEQYF
TRBV19 | . | CASSIGLALRETQYF
TRBV28 | . | CASGIAQGAVGNSPLHF
TRBV18 | few | CASSPLGTYNEQFF
TRBV28 | many | CASSSSGTEDYGYTF
TRBV19 | few | CASSPLGHEQYF
TRBV2 | . | CASSSTTGYGYTF
TRBV18 | . | CASSPQDRGAGELFF
TRBV4-2 | . | CASSQGGVLGLYTDTQYF
TRBV5-6 | few | CASSWTGLENIQYF